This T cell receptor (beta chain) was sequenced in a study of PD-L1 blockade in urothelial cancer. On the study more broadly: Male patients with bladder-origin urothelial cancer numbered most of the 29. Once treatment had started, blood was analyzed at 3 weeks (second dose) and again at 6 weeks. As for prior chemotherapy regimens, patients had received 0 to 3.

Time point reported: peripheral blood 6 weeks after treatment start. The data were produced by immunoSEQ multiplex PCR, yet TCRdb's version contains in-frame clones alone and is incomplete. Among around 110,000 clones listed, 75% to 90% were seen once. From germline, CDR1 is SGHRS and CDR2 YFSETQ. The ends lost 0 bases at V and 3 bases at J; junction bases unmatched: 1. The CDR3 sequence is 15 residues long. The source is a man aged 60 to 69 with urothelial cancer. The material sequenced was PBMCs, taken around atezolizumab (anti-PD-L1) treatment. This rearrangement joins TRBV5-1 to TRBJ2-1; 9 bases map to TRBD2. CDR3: CASSLELAGYNEQFF. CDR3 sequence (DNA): TGCGCCAGCAGCTTGGAACTAGCGGGCTACAATGAGCAGTTCTTC.